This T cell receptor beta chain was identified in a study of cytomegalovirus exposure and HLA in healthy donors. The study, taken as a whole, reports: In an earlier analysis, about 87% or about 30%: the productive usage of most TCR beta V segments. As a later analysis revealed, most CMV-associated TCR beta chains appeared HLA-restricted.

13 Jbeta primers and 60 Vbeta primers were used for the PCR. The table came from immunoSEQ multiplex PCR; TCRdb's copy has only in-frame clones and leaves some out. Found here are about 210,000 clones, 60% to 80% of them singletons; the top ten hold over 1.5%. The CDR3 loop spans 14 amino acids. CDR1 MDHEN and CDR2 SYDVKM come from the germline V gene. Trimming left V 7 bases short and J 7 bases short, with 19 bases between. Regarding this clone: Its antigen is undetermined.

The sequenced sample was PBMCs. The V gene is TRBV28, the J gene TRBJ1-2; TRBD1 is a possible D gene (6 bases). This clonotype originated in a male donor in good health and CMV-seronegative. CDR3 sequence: CASTRGGRGPGYTF. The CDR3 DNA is TGTGCCAGCACCCGCGGGGGCAGGGGTCCTGGCTACACCTTC.